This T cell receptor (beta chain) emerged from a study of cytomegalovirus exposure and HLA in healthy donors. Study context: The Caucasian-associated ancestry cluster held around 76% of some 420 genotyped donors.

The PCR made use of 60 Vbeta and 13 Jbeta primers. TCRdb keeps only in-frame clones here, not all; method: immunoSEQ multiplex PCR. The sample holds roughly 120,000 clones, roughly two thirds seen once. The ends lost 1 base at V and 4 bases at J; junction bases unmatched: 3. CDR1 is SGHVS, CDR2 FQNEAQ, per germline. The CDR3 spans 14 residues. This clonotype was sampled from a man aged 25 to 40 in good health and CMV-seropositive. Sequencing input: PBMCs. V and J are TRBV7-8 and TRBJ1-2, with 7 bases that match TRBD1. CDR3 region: CASSLGTGVYGYTF. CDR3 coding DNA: TGTGCCAGCAGCTTAGGCACAGGGGTCTATGGCTACACCTTC.